This TCR beta chain derives from a study of blood T cell repertoires in COVID-19. Study background: Samples came from the United States, Italy and Spain, spanning acute and convalescent COVID-19. In each case, the material was cDNA or gDNA derived from T cells, B-cell-depleted T cells, or PBMCs.

In the original processing: Reference gene primer amplification gave nucleated cell count estimates. Sequencing used immunoSEQ multiplex PCR; TCRdb keeps in-frame clones, though not all of them. D and trimming come from the DNA, and the V and J calls and clone size come from that table. The table records about 83,000 clones, more than 75% of them present only once. Trimming left V 5 bases short and J 8 bases short, with 15 bases between. The CDR3 loop spans 14 amino acids. Germline CDR1 reads SEHNR; CDR2 reads FQNEAQ (reference sequence). The gene calls are TRBV7-9 and TRBJ1-4; D unclear. Sample: peripheral blood. The sequence was obtained from a woman older than 75 with active or convalescent COVID-19. Here the CDR3 DNA reads TGTGCCAGCAGCCCTCTGGCGGTTGGAGAAAAACTGTTTTTT. Translating it yields CASSPLAVGEKLFF.